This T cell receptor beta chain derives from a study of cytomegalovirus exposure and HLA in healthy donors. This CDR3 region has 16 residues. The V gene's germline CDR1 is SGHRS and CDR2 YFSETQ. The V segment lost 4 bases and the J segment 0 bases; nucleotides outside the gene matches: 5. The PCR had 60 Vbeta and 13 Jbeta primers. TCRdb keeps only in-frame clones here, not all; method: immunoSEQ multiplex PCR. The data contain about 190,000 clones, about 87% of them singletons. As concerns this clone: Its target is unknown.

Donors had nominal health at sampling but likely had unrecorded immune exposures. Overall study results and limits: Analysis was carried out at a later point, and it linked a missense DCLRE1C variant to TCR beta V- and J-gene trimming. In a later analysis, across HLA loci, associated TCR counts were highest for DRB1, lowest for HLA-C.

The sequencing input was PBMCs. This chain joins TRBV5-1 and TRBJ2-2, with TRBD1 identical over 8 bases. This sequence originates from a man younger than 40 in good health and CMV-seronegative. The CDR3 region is CASSPVTGANTGELFF. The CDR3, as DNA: TGCGCCAGCAGCCCGGTGACAGGGGCGAACACCGGGGAGCTGTTTTTT.